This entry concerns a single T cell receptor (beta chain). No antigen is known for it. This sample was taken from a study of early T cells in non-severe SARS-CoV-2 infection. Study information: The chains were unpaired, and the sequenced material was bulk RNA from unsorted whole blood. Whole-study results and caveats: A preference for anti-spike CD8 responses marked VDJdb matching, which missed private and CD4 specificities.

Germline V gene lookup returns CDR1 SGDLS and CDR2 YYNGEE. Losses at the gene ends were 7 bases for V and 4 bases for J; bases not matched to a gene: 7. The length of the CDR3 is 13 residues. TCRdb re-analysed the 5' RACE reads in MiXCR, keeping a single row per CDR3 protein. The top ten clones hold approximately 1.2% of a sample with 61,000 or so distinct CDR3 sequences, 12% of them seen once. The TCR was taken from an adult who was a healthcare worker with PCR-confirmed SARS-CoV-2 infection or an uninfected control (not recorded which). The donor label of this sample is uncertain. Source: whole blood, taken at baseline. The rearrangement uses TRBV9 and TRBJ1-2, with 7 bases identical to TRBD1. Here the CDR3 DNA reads TGTGCCAGCGCCAGACAGGGAACCTATGGCTACACCTTC. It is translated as CASARQGTYGYTF.